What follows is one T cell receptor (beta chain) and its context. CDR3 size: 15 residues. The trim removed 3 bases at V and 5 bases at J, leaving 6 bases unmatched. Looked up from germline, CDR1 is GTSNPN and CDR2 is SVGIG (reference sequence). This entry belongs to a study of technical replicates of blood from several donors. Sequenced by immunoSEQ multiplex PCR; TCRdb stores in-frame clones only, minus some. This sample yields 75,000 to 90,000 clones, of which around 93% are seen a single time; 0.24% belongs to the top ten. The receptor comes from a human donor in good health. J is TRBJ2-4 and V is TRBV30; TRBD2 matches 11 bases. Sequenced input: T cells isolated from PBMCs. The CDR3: CAWSHPGLAENIQYF. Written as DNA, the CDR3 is TGTGCCTGGAGCCATCCGGGACTAGCGGAAAACATTCAGTACTTC.